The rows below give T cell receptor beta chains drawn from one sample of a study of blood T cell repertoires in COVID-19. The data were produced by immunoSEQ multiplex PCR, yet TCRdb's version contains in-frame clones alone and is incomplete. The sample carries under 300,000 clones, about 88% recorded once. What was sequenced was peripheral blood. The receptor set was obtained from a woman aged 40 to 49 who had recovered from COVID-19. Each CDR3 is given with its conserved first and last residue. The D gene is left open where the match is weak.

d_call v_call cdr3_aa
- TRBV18 CASSQMSGPDYEQYF
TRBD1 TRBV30 CAWNRRGNSEKLFF
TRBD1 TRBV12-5 CASGLETGGWGKNIQYF
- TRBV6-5 CASSYSAGAWGEKLFF
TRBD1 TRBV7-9 CASSTQGLEQYF
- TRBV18 CASSGRLGEKLFF
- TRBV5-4 CASSLHGQWETQYF
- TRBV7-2 CASSLASGRSYNEQFF
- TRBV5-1 CASSSKGGIKYEQYF
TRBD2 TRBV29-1 CSVEGLAGTLSYEQYF
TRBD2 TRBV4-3 CASSQTIGGGGAETQYF
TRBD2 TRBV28 CASNPTGRGYNEQFF
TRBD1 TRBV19 CASSIEGQGFNGYTF
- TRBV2 CASSGTLPWGGNQPQHF
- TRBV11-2 CASSPTGTIGDTQYF
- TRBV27 CASSLQGNYGYTF
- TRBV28 CASSFRGRSYEQYF
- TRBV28 CASSLRQGITYEQYF
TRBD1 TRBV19 CASSQGQGRVQPQHF
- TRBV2 CASSEDGTRARGSYNEQFF
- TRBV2 CASSEGATEGTDTQYF
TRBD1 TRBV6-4 CASSGTGGGEQFF
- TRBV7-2 CASSLESVQPQHF